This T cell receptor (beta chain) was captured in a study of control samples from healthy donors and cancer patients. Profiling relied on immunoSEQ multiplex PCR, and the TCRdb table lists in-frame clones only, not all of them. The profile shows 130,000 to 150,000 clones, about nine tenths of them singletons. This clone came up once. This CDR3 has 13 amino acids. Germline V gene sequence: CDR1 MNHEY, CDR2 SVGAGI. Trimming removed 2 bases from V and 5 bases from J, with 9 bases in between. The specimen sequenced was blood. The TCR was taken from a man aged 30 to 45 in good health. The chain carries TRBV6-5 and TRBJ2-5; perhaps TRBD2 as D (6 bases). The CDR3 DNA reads TGTGCCAGCAGTTACGATGGGACTGAGACCCAGTACTTC. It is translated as CASSYDGTETQYF.